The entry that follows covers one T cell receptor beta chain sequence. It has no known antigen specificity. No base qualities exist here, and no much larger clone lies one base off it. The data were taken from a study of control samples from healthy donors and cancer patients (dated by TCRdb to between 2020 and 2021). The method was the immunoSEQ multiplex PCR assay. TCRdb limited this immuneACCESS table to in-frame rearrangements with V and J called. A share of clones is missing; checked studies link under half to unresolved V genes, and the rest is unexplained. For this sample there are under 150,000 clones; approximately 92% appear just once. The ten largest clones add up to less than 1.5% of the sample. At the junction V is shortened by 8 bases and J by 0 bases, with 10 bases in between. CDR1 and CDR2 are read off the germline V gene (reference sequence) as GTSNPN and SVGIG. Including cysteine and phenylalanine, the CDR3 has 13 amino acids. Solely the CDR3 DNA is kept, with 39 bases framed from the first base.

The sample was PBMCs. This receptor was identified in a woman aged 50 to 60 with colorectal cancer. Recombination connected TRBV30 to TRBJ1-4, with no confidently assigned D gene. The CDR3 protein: CAGTTATNEKLFF. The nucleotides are TGTGCCGGAACAACTGCAACTAATGAAAAACTGTTTTTT.